The next 30 T cell receptor beta chains were all read from a single sample in a study of T cell changes during pregnancy in multiple sclerosis. The protocol was immunoSEQ multiplex PCR, while the TCRdb copy is restricted to in-frame clones and leaves out a portion. Of fewer than 55,000 clones listed, 88% were seen once; the top ten hold around 5.6%. Sequenced here: CD8+ T cells from peripheral blood mononuclear cells, sampled after pregnancy. All receptors derive from a female donor in good health, enrolled as a control in a pregnancy study.

In this sample, this clone turned up once. This sequence joins TRBV9 and TRBJ2-1; 9 positions match TRBD2. Unmatched junction bases numbered 6, after V lost 0 bases and J lost 8 bases. The length of the CDR3 is 15 residues. The germline gives CDR1 SGDLS, CDR2 YYNGEE. This CDR3 is CASSVGASGVDEQFF. The CDR3 nucleotides read TGTGCCAGCAGCGTAGGGGCTAGCGGGGTCGATGAGCAGTTCTTC.

The chain couples TRBV27 to TRBJ2-3; a weak D match, TRBD2 (5 bases). Germline CDR1 MNHEY, CDR2 SMNVEV (reference sequence). Between the trimmed V and J ends, which lost 5 bases and 0 bases, there was a span of 15 bases. This CDR3 is 16 amino acids long. The CDR3 region is CASSRPGRTSTDTQYF. CDR3 nucleotide sequence: TGTGCCAGCAGTCGTCCGGGAAGGACGAGCACAGATACGCAGTATTTT.

The V call is TRBV27, the J call TRBJ2-1; D remains ambiguous. The CDR3 is 14 amino acids. CDR1 is MNHEY and CDR2 is SMNVEV in the germline V gene (reference sequence). V was shortened by 0 bases and J by 4 bases, with 7 bases between the two germline ends. CDR3: CASSLSSVYNEQFF. CDR3 bases: TGTGCCAGCAGTTTATCGTCGGTATACAATGAGCAGTTCTTC.

V usage is TRBV4-1 and J usage is TRBJ2-1, with 9 bases that match TRBD2. V shed 0 bases and J 7 bases; nucleotides not matched to a gene: 4. CDR3 size: 15 residues. CDR1 is MGHRA and CDR2 is YSYEKL in the germline V gene. This CDR3 reads CASSQEGLAINEQFF. The CDR3, as DNA: TGCGCCAGCAGCCAAGAAGGACTAGCGATTAATGAGCAGTTCTTC.

This clone was seen just once. The chain employs TRBV27 and TRBJ1-1; D may be TRBD1 (5 bases). V lost 3 bases and J 7 bases, leaving 12 bases between the germline ends. Germline V lookup: CDR1 MNHEY, CDR2 SMNVEV (reference sequence). The CDR3 is 13 amino acids. CDR3: CASSFGGGGEAFF. In DNA form, the CDR3 reads TGTGCCAGCAGTTTCGGGGGGGGAGGTGAAGCTTTCTTT.

This clone was seen more than once but under ten times. J is TRBJ2-2 and V is TRBV15; D is perhaps TRBD2 (5 bases). This CDR3 is built from 16 residues. The V end lost 5 bases, the J end lost 3 bases, and 16 bases lay between the germline ends. Germline values: CDR1 LNHNV, CDR2 YYDKDF (reference sequence). The CDR3: CATSLFETRDTGELFF. In nucleotides, the CDR3 is TGTGCCACCAGCCTTTTCGAGACGAGGGACACCGGGGAGCTGTTTTTT. The variable domain in full, with the rest retrieved from reference TRBV15 and TRBJ2-2, is DAMVIQNPRYQVTQFGKPVTLSCSQTLNHNVMYWYQQKSSQAPKLLFHYYDKDFNNEADTPDNFQSRRPNTSFCFLDIRSPGLGDTAMYLCATSLFETRDTGELFFGEGSRLTVL.

This chain uses TRBV9 with TRBJ2-3; 11 positions agree with TRBD2. With V trimmed by 3 bases and J by 3 bases, 9 bases remained unmatched. The CDR3 runs 17 residues. Germline CDR1 reads SGDLS; CDR2 reads YYNGEE. CDR3 coding DNA: TGTGCCAGCAGCGCTCGACTAGCGGGGCCTACTACAGATACGCAGTATTTT. This codes for CASSARLAGPTTDTQYF.

This sequence joins TRBV30 and TRBJ1-3, with D uncertain. Germline lookup yields CDR1 GTSNPN and CDR2 SVGIG (reference sequence). Trimming left V 0 bases short and J 0 bases short, with 12 bases between. The CDR3 totals 16 residues. CDR3 in DNA: TGTGCCTGGAGTGTTCTTCCAGGCCCCTCTGGAAACACCATATATTTT. Translating gives CAWSVLPGPSGNTIYF. The whole variable domain, remainder taken from reference TRBV30 and TRBJ1-3, is SQTIHQWPATLVQPVGSPLSLECTVEGTSNPNLYWYRQAAGRGLQLLFYSVGIGQISSEVPQNLSASRPQDRQFILSSKKLLLSDSGFYLCAWSVLPGPSGNTIYFGEGSWLTVV.

The chain uses TRBV7-9 and TRBJ1-4, with 9 bases that match TRBD1. This CDR3 region has 14 residues. The germline gives CDR1 SEHNR, CDR2 FQNEAQ (reference sequence). V gave up 5 bases and J gave up 8 bases; unmatched junction bases: 6. The CDR3 sequence: CASSQGQGREKLFF. The CDR3 nucleotides read TGTGCCAGCAGCCAGGGACAGGGCAGGGAAAAACTGTTTTTT.

The CDR3 loop reads CASSSPYGGPADTQYF. The CDR3 region has the DNA TGTGCCAGCAGCTCCCCATACGGGGGTCCCGCAGATACGCAGTATTTT. The V call is TRBV7-9, the J call TRBJ2-3, with D possibly being TRBD2 (6 bases). Trimming took 4 bases from V and 4 from J, leaving 18 bases between them. This CDR3 comprises 16 residues. The germline V gene encodes CDR1 SEHNR and CDR2 FQNEAQ (reference sequence).

The sample holds one count of this clone. The gene calls are TRBV27 and TRBJ1-5, with D possibly matching TRBD1 (5 bases). Germline values: CDR1 MNHEY, CDR2 SMNVEV (reference sequence). The CDR3 covers 16 residues. Trimming left V 0 bases short and J 1 base short, with 10 bases between. CDR3 nucleotide sequence: TGTGCCAGCAGTTTATCGGGGCTGAGGAGCAATCAGCCCCAGCATTTT. This codes for CASSLSGLRSNQPQHF.

Turning to this clone: It is likely a read error: a sequence one base away is far more abundant. DNA for the CDR3: TGTGCCAGCAGCACAGGGGGCACTGAAGCTTTCTTT. Translation: CASSTGGTEAFF. The chain joins TRBV27 to TRBJ1-1, with 8 bases aligning to TRBD1. The CDR3 has 12 amino acids. In germline, CDR1 is MNHEY, CDR2 SMNVEV (reference sequence). J gave up 4 bases and V 6 bases, and 1 base lay outside the gene matches.

The chain combines TRBV6-6 with TRBJ1-1; the D is unclear. The germline CDR1 and CDR2 sequences are MNHNY and SVGAGI (reference sequence). This CDR3 comprises 15 residues. V was clipped by 5 bases and J by 3 bases, with 16 bases between them. This chain's CDR3 is CASSLGEGVHTEAFF. The CDR3 DNA reads TGTGCCAGCAGTCTTGGGGAGGGTGTGCACACTGAAGCTTTCTTT.

The chain carries TRBV5-1 and TRBJ2-1; a possible D gene is TRBD2 (5 bases). The V gene's germline CDR1 is SGHRS and CDR2 YFSETQ. V lost 4 bases to trimming and J lost 6 bases, with 11 bases between them. The CDR3 has 13 residues. In DNA form, the CDR3 reads TGCGCCAGCAGCCCCGTCACTAGCAATGAGCAGTTCTTC. It codes for CASSPVTSNEQFF.

The V and J genes are TRBV7-9 and TRBJ2-1, with 7 positions matching TRBD2. Germline loops: CDR1 SEHNR, CDR2 FQNEAQ (reference sequence). The CDR3 totals 15 residues. J lost 8 bases, V lost 0 bases, and 7 bases had no gene match. The CDR3 sequence: CASSLARGEFYEQFF. DNA of the CDR3: TGTGCCAGCAGCTTAGCTCGGGGGGAGTTCTATGAGCAGTTCTTC.

The chain has TRBV5-1 and TRBJ2-5; 11 nucleotides align to TRBD2. V shed 2 bases, J shed 2 bases, and the junction held 8 bases outside the gene matches. CDR1 SGHRS and CDR2 YFSETQ come from the germline V gene. This CDR3 spans 17 amino acids. CDR3 amino acids: CASSFMTSGELQETQYF. CDR3 sequence (DNA): TGCGCCAGCAGCTTTATGACTAGCGGGGAATTACAAGAGACCCAGTACTTC.

The V and J genes are TRBV7-9 and TRBJ2-5; 11 nucleotides align to TRBD2. After removal of 5 bases from V and 1 base from J, the junction contained 3 bases not matched to a gene. Per the germline V gene, CDR1 is SEHNR and CDR2 is FQNEAQ (reference sequence). The CDR3 is 15 residues long. CDR3 sequence (DNA): TGTGCCAGCAGCCTCACTAGCGGGGGCCAAGAGACCCAGTACTTC. Translated: CASSLTSGGQETQYF.

The chain links TRBV14 to TRBJ2-7; TRBD2 agrees at 11 bases. The length of the CDR3 is 16 residues. Germline values: CDR1 SGHDN, CDR2 FVKESK. The V segment lost 4 bases and the J segment 4 bases; nucleotides outside the gene matches: 9. In DNA, the CDR3 is TGTGCCAGCAGCCTAGCGGGGGGGCGTGTTCAGTACGAGCAGTACTTC. It yields the protein CASSLAGGRVQYEQYF.

This sequence joins TRBV7-9 and TRBJ1-4; D is possibly TRBD1 (6 bases). The germline gives CDR1 SEHNR, CDR2 FQNEAQ (reference sequence). V was pared by 5 bases and J by 1 base, with 8 bases between. This CDR3 region has 14 residues. Written as DNA, the CDR3 is TGTGCCAGCAGCCGAGGGGGAACTAATGAAAAACTGTTTTTT. Translating it yields CASSRGGTNEKLFF. Supplemented by reference TRBV7-9 and TRBJ1-4, the full variable domain reads DTGVSQNPRHKITKRGQNVTFRCDPISEHNRLYWYRQTLGQGPEFLTYFQNEAQLEKSRLLSDRFSAERPKGSFSTLEIQRTEQGDSAMYLCASSRGGTNEKLFFGSGTQLSVL.

The gene calls are TRBV7-9 and TRBJ2-5; weak D call: TRBD2 (5 bases). Germline CDR1 SEHNR, CDR2 FQNEAQ (reference sequence). Trimming shortened V by 5 bases and J by 3 bases, and 10 bases separated the two germline ends. The CDR3 covers 13 residues. This chain's CDR3 is CASSPWEKETQYF. The DNA for the CDR3 is TGTGCCAGCAGCCCATGGGAGAAAGAGACCCAGTACTTC. The full variable domain, rest sourced from reference TRBV7-9 and TRBJ2-5, is DTGVSQNPRHKITKRGQNVTFRCDPISEHNRLYWYRQTLGQGPEFLTYFQNEAQLEKSRLLSDRFSAERPKGSFSTLEIQRTEQGDSAMYLCASSPWEKETQYFGPGTRLLVL.

The gene calls are TRBV28 and TRBJ2-5; D possibly corresponds to TRBD2 (6 bases). V was pared by 5 bases and J by 3 bases, with 13 bases between. CDR1 and CDR2 from the germline V gene are MDHEN and SYDVKM. This CDR3 has 14 amino acids. This chain's CDR3 is CASSLGLPEETQYF. CDR3 DNA: TGTGCCAGCAGTCTGGGACTTCCTGAAGAGACCCAGTACTTC.

J is TRBJ2-5 and V is TRBV7-3; 8 positions match TRBD1. The J segment lost 5 bases and the V segment lost 4 bases, leaving 6 bases of the junction unmatched. In germline, CDR1 is SGHTA, CDR2 FQGTGA. The length of the CDR3 is 14 residues. The CDR3: CASSSAGGRETQYF. DNA for the CDR3: TGTGCCAGCAGCTCCGCAGGGGGCAGGGAGACCCAGTACTTC.

This clone has just one count. This chain joins TRBV2 and TRBJ1-5; a possible D gene is TRBD1 (5 bases). Germline lookup yields CDR1 SNHLY and CDR2 FYNNEI. This CDR3 is built from 13 residues. Trimming took 3 bases from V and 3 from J, leaving 6 bases between them. Here the CDR3 DNA reads TGTGCCAGCAGTGAGGACAACAATCAGCCCCAGCATTTT. This translates into CASSEDNNQPQHF.

The V call is TRBV6-6, the J call TRBJ2-1; 9 bases are a match to TRBD1. Per germline, CDR1 MNHNY and CDR2 SVGAGI (reference sequence). The CDR3 runs to 14 residues. V shed 0 bases, J shed 10 bases, and the junction held 4 bases outside the gene matches. The CDR3 here is CASSYSGQGQEQFF. The CDR3 DNA reads as TGTGCCAGCAGTTACTCGGGACAGGGCCAGGAGCAGTTCTTC.

CDR3 DNA: TGTGCCAGCGTAACGGGGTTGAATGAGCAGTTCTTC. The encoded protein is CASVTGLNEQFF. The gene calls are TRBV11-2 and TRBJ2-1; the D gene is possibly TRBD2 (5 bases). With 8 bases removed from V and 7 bases from J, the gap between germline ends came to 12 bases. Germline CDR1 and CDR2: SGHAT and FQNNGV. The CDR3 runs to 12 residues.

The rearrangement links TRBV11-2 to TRBJ1-5; D is unclear. Germline lookup yields CDR1 SGHAT and CDR2 FQNNGV. There are 13 residues in the CDR3. Trimming removed 0 bases at V and 4 bases at J, with 4 bases between. CDR3 residues: CASSLDLNQPQHF. The CDR3 DNA follows: TGTGCCAGCAGCTTAGATCTGAATCAGCCCCAGCATTTT.

The rearrangement uses TRBV19 and TRBJ2-3; 11 nucleotides line up with TRBD2. This CDR3 spans 16 amino acids. V shed 3 bases and J 7 bases; nucleotides not matched to a gene: 9. Germline V lookup: CDR1 LNHDA, CDR2 SQIVND (reference sequence). The CDR3 protein is CASSIRTSGYLNTQYF. As DNA, the CDR3 is TGTGCCAGTAGTATCCGGACTAGCGGGTATTTAAATACGCAGTATTTT.

V usage is TRBV9 and J usage is TRBJ2-1; D perhaps matches TRBD2 (6 bases). The ends were cut back, 3 bases at V and 3 bases at J, with 10 bases in the middle. The CDR3 runs to 14 residues. Germline V lookup: CDR1 SGDLS, CDR2 YYNGEE. In DNA form, the CDR3 reads TGTGCCAGCAGCGGGGGACTTAGCTACAATGAGCAGTTCTTC. Translating gives CASSGGLSYNEQFF.

The chain combines TRBV14 with TRBJ1-1, with a tentative D call TRBD1 (5 bases). V lost 0 bases, J lost 3 bases, and 14 bases lay in between. Germline lookup yields CDR1 SGHDN and CDR2 FVKESK. CDR3 length: 16 residues. This CDR3 is CASSQDGGGWYTEAFF. DNA for the CDR3: TGTGCCAGCAGCCAAGATGGGGGGGGTTGGTACACTGAAGCTTTCTTT.

The CDR3 loop reads CASSVEGRGYNEQFF. CDR3 in DNA: TGTGCCAGCAGCGTAGAGGGCAGGGGCTACAATGAGCAGTTCTTC. The chain is built from TRBV9 and TRBJ2-1; maybe TRBD1 (6 bases). Trimming stripped 0 bases from V and 3 bases from J, with 10 bases between. Germline CDR1 reads SGDLS; CDR2 reads YYNGEE. The CDR3 covers 15 residues.